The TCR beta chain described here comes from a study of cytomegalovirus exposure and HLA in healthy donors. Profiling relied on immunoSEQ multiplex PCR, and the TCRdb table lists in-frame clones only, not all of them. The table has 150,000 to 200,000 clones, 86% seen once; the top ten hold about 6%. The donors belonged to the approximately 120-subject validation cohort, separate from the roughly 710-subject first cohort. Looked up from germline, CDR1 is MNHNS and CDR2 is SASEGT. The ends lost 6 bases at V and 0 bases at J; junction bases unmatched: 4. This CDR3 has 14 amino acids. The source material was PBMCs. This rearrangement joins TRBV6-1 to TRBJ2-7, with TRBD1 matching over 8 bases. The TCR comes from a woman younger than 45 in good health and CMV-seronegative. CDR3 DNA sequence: TGTGCCAGCAGAATACAGGGGGGCTCCTACGAGCAGTACTTC. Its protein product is CASRIQGGSYEQYF.